Listed here are 21 T cell receptor beta chains from one sample, sequenced in a study of blood T cells in healthy people across ages (dated by TCRdb to between 2015 and 2017). The library was obtained by 5' RACE. Sequencing relied on an Illumina HiSeq 2500. The second PCR ran for about 6 to 11 cycles and used a J-beta primer mix along with a sample-barcoded 5' primer. TCRdb trimmed public reads at Q25 via fastp, called clones via MiXCR and kept in-frame beta chains. Merged by CDR3 protein, the rows form single entries marked with the most common genes and DNA. This sample gives 450,000 to 600,000 distinct CDR3 sequences in total; about 26% of them show up just once. Clones ranked in the top ten supply approximately 3.7% of the sample. Another study also made use of these data, one on T cells of mothers and their children.

Sequenced input: blood. The receptors were gathered from a boy aged 2 to 10 in good health.

The rearrangement uses TRBV15 and TRBJ2-7, with D possibly matching TRBD1 (6 bases). CDR1 and CDR2 (germline): LNHNV, YYDKDF (reference sequence). This CDR3 region has 13 residues. The V end was cut by 3 bases, the J end by 1 base, with 7 bases between. The CDR3 protein is CATSSGTSYEQYF. The CDR3 nucleotides read TGTGCCACCAGCAGTGGGACATCCTACGAGCAGTACTTC.

The J gene is TRBJ1-4, the V gene TRBV15; TRBD1 might be the D (5 bases). The length of the CDR3 is 15 residues. Between the trimmed V and J ends, which lost 5 bases and 11 bases, there was a span of 21 bases. Looked up from germline, CDR1 is LNHNV and CDR2 is YYDKDF (reference sequence). The CDR3 DNA sequence: TGTGCCACCAGCGGGGGTGGTGGTGTTGTTGATAAACTGTTTTTT. It yields the protein CATSGGGGVVDKLFF.

The rearrangement uses TRBV6-5 and TRBJ2-5; no reliable D call. The J call may be mistaken, given a closer DNA end match to TRBJ2-1. The CDR3 has 13 residues. The germline V gene has CDR1 MNHEY and CDR2 SVGAGI. Written as DNA, the CDR3 is TGTGCCAGCAGTGAGTCTAGAATCAATGAGCAGTTCTTC. This sequence encodes CASSESRINEQFF.

This clonotype was seen a few times. The V and J genes are TRBV24-1 and TRBJ2-1, with TRBD1 as a possible D gene (5 bases). The last part of the DNA fits TRBJ2-7 better; the J call may be wrong. Looked up from germline, CDR1 is KGHDR and CDR2 is SFDVKD. The CDR3 has 13 amino acids. CDR3 sequence: CATSDPQDYEQYF. The CDR3 nucleotides read TGTGCCACCAGTGATCCACAGGACTACGAGCAGTACTTC.

The rearrangement uses TRBV30 and TRBJ1-5; D is ambiguous. CDR3 length: 12 amino acids. Trimming took off 1 base at V and 4 bases at J, with 5 bases between the two ends. Germline V gene lookup returns CDR1 GTSNPN and CDR2 SVGIG (reference sequence). The CDR3: CAWSGLNQPQHF. CDR3 DNA sequence: TGTGCCTGGAGTGGCCTAAATCAGCCCCAGCATTTT. The full variable domain, its missing parts supplied by reference TRBV30 and TRBJ1-5, is SQTIHQWPATLVQPVGSPLSLECTVEGTSNPNLYWYRQAAGRGLQLLFYSVGIGQISSEVPQNLSASRPQDRQFILSSKKLLLSDSGFYLCAWSGLNQPQHFGDGTRLSIL.

The gene calls are TRBV27 and TRBJ2-4; 7 bases are shared with TRBD1. The CDR3 length is 14 residues. V dropped 9 bases and J dropped 3; count of bases not matched to a gene: 8. Germline V gene data show CDR1 as MNHEY and CDR2 as SMNVEV (reference sequence). CDR3 DNA: TGTGCCAGTAAGGGGGCGAAGGGCAAAAACATTCAGTACTTC. Protein: CASKGAKGKNIQYF.

As to this clonotype: Sequence at one end of the junction differs from germline and may be a read error. The chain carries TRBV20-1 and TRBJ2-5, with 11 bases that match TRBD2. The CDR3 consists of 16 residues. Germline CDR1 reads DFQATT; CDR2 reads SNEGSKA (reference sequence). The CDR3 DNA reads TGCAGTGCTAGAGATTCCACTAGCGGGAGTTTGGAGACCCTGTACTTC. Translation gives CSARDSTSGSLETLYF.

The rearrangement uses TRBV29-1 and TRBJ2-7, with 9 bases that match TRBD2. The CDR3 contains 14 residues. Trimming cost V 4 bases and J 0 bases; bases outside gene matches: 4. CDR1 is SQVTM and CDR2 is ANQGSEA in the germline V gene. Written as DNA, the CDR3 is TGCAGCGTTGGGGGAGCGGGGGGCTCCTACGAGCAGTACTTC. It codes for CSVGGAGGSYEQYF.

This clonotype has more than one count but fewer than ten. In nucleotides, the CDR3 is TGTGCCAGCAGCCAAGATCGCCGTGGTCAGGGGGCCGACGGATCACCCCTCCACTTT. Translation gives CASSQDRRGQGADGSPLHF. The chain carries TRBV3-1 and TRBJ1-6; 8 positions agree with TRBD1. There are 19 residues in the CDR3. Looked up from germline, CDR1 is LGHDT and CDR2 is YNNKEL (reference sequence). J was trimmed by 10 bases and V by 0 bases; bases with no gene match: 17.

The V call is TRBV28, the J call TRBJ2-7; 7 bases match TRBD1. CDR1 MDHEN and CDR2 SYDVKM come from the germline V gene. Trimming took 3 bases from V and 3 from J; bases not matched to a gene: 5. The CDR3 consists of 14 residues. The CDR3 nucleotides are TGTGCCAGCAGTTTTCCGGGACAGAACTACGAGCAGTACTTC. Amino acids: CASSFPGQNYEQYF.

This clonotype has more than one count but fewer than ten. The chain combines TRBV6-6 with TRBJ2-1; 8 nucleotides match TRBD1. With 2 bases clipped from V and 0 bases from J, the junction kept 3 bases outside the gene matches. The length of the CDR3 is 16 residues. CDR1 is MNHNY, CDR2 SVGAGI, per germline (reference sequence). The CDR3 nucleotides are TGTGCCAGCAGTTACCGACAGGGGAGCTCCTACAATGAGCAGTTCTTC. Protein product: CASSYRQGSSYNEQFF.

The gene calls are TRBV2 and TRBJ2-5; D unresolved. The V end was cut by 7 bases, the J end by 3 bases, with 12 bases between. From germline, CDR1 is SNHLY and CDR2 FYNNEI. The CDR3 spans 13 residues. CDR3 sequence: CASIEETKETQYF. Written as DNA, the CDR3 is TGTGCCAGCATAGAAGAGACAAAAGAGACCCAGTACTTC.

The CDR3 coding sequence is TGCGCCAGCAGCCAAGACGCGGGGGCTTTAAATGAAAAACTGTTTTTT. It codes for CASSQDAGALNEKLFF. The chain links TRBV4-3 to TRBJ1-4; perhaps TRBD1 as D (6 bases). The V end lost 0 bases, the J end lost 5 bases, and 13 bases lay between the germline ends. CDR3 length: 16 amino acids. Germline CDR1 LGHNA, CDR2 YSLEER.

The V gene is TRBV5-1, the J gene TRBJ2-5; 11 bases agree with TRBD2. This CDR3 comprises 15 residues. Germline CDR1 SGHRS, CDR2 YFSETQ. Losses at the gene ends were 4 bases for V and 2 bases for J; bases not matched to a gene: 4. The CDR3 reads CASSATSGAQETQYF. CDR3 DNA: TGCGCCAGCAGCGCGACTAGCGGGGCTCAAGAGACCCAGTACTTC.

This clonotype was picked up one time. Relative to the germline gene, one junction end is altered; a read error may explain this. The rearrangement links TRBV27 to TRBJ2-7, with TRBD2 matching over 7 bases. CDR3 length: 16 amino acids. CDR1 is MNHEY and CDR2 is SMNVEV in the germline V gene (reference sequence). CDR3 DNA: TGTGTCAGCAGTTTACGGAGTAGCGGGCCCTCCTACGAGCAGTACTTC. This codes for CVSSLRSSGPSYEQYF.

This clonotype was seen more than once but under ten times. The chain recombines TRBV2 with TRBJ2-5, with 16 bases lining up with TRBD2. The J call may not be correct, given that the DNA end is closer to TRBJ2-1. CDR3 length: 22 amino acids. Germline V CDR1 and CDR2: SNHLY, FYNNEI. This CDR3 is CASSSSRRWGLAGGPFYNEQFF. CDR3 nucleotide sequence: TGTGCCAGCAGTAGCAGCCGCCGATGGGGACTAGCGGGAGGGCCCTTCTACAATGAGCAGTTCTTC.

The sample holds a few counts of this clonotype. The rearrangement links TRBV7-9 to TRBJ2-5, with TRBD1 matching over 7 bases. This CDR3 is built from 16 residues. The germline gives CDR1 SEHNR, CDR2 FQNEAQ (reference sequence). J lost 3 bases, V lost 4 bases, and 11 bases had no gene match. CDR3 protein: CASSSTTGFSEETQYF. The CDR3 DNA reads TGTGCCAGCAGCTCCACGACAGGGTTTTCGGAAGAGACCCAGTACTTC.

This clonotype came up a few times. CDR3: CASSLMGAIRETQYF. The CDR3 region has the DNA TGTGCCAGCAGTTTAATGGGGGCAATTCGAGAGACCCAGTACTTC. This sequence joins TRBV27 and TRBJ2-5; a possible D gene is TRBD1 (6 bases). CDR3 length: 15 amino acids. The V and J ends lost 2 bases and 4 bases respectively, with 14 bases between them. CDR1 MNHEY and CDR2 SMNVEV come from the germline V gene (reference sequence).

Remarks on this clonotype: The junction departs from germline at one end; a sequencing error may be responsible. The chain uses TRBV10-1 and TRBJ2-5, with 7 positions matching TRBD2. The assigned J gene may be wrong: the sequence end matches TRBJ2-7 better. CDR3 length: 18 amino acids. CDR1 is WNHNN, CDR2 SYGVQD, per germline (reference sequence). This CDR3 reads CASGDRDGRQRGSYEQYF. The DNA of the CDR3 is TGCGCCAGCGGTGACCGGGACGGGAGGCAGCGGGGATCCTACGAGCAGTACTTC.

The chain recombines TRBV5-1 with TRBJ1-1; maybe TRBD1 (5 bases). The V gene's germline CDR1 is SGHRS and CDR2 YFSETQ. The CDR3 runs to 15 residues. V shed 3 bases and J shed 0 bases, with 12 bases lying between them. CDR3 nucleotide sequence: TGCGCCAGCAGCTCTAACTGGGGACTGAACACTGAAGCTTTCTTT. Its translation: CASSSNWGLNTEAFF.

A few counts support this clonotype. DNA for the CDR3: TGTGCCAGCAGCCAGGAGTGGGGGGAGACCCAGTACTTC. Translation: CASSQEWGETQYF. This rearrangement joins TRBV7-2 to TRBJ2-5; D may correspond to TRBD1 or TRBD2 (5 bases each). CDR1 is SGHTA and CDR2 is FQGNSA in the germline V gene. This CDR3 comprises 13 residues. V was shortened by 5 bases and J by 5 bases, with 12 bases between the two germline ends.